The rows below give T cell receptor beta chains drawn from one sample of a study of CD8+ T cells in alopecia areata. Data came from immunoSEQ multiplex PCR; TCRdb stores just in-frame clones and leaves some out. Among roughly 100,000 clones listed, around 59% were seen once. Sequencing input: CD4+ T cells sorted from blood. The receptors come from a human donor in good health. Both conserved end residues are part of each CDR3. The order of the fields is J gene, clone size, D gene, V gene, CDR3 DNA, CDR3 protein. The D gene is left open where the match is weak. Not every row has a clone size; where given, it reads once, few, many or a size class.

>TRBJ2-5|NA|TRBD2|TRBV7-9
TGTGCCAGCAGCCGGGGACTAGCGGGGCCCCAAGAGACCCAGTACTTC
CASSRGLAGPQETQYF
>TRBJ1-1|NA|NA|TRBV7-2
TGTGCCAGCAGCTTAGTATTGGGGGCACGGACTGAAGCTTTCTTT
CASSLVLGARTEAFF
>TRBJ1-2|NA|TRBD1|TRBV25-1
TGTGCCAGCAGCCCACTGGACAGGTACTATGGCTACACCTTC
CASSPLDRYYGYTF
>TRBJ2-2|NA|TRBD1|TRBV19
TGTGCCAGTAGTCCGGACAGGGTAAACACCGGGGAGCTGTTTTTT
CASSPDRVNTGELFF
>TRBJ1-5|NA|NA|TRBV4-3
TGCGCCAGCAGCCAAGACATCCAAAGTGGCGTCCAGCATTTT
CASSQDIQSGVQHF
>TRBJ1-1|few|TRBD1|TRBV9
TGTGCCAGCAGCGTCTATCAGGGGGCCCGACGCGAAGCTTTCTTT
CASSVYQGARREAFF
>TRBJ2-5|NA|NA|TRBV9
TGTGCCAGCAGCGTAGCGGTAGAGGAGACCCAGTACTTC
CASSVAVEETQYF
>TRBJ1-5|many|NA|TRBV10-2
TGCGCCAGCATGGGGCTGATCAATCAGCCCCAGCATTTT
CASMGLINQPQHF
>TRBJ2-5|NA|NA|TRBV6-1
TGTGCCAGCAGTGTGTTGTGGAACCAGTACTTC
CASSVLWNQYF
>TRBJ1-1|few|TRBD1|TRBV7-8
TGTGCCAGCAGCTTAGTCTCAGGGGGCACTGAAGCTTTCTTT
CASSLVSGGTEAFF
>TRBJ1-1|NA|TRBD1|TRBV7-9
TGTGCCAGCACACCGGACAGGGAATCTGAAGCTTTCTTT
CASTPDRESEAFF
>TRBJ1-1|NA|NA|TRBV5-4
TGTGCCAGCAGCTTGGTCAGGGAAGACACTGAAGCTTTCTTT
CASSLVREDTEAFF
>TRBJ1-5|NA|NA|TRBV29-1
TGCAGCGCGGGGGGGGAAGGCAATCAGCCCCAGCATTTT
CSAGGEGNQPQHF
>TRBJ1-2|few|NA|TRBV18
TGTGCCAGCTCCCCTACCGGACGGTCCTATGGCTACACCTTC
CASSPTGRSYGYTF
>TRBJ1-6|NA|NA|TRBV7-2
TGTGCCAGTAACGAAGCGCAGGGTCAGGATTCACCCCTCCACTTT
CASNEAQGQDSPLHF
>TRBJ2-3|few|TRBD1|TRBV5-1
TGCGCCAGCAGCCTGGGACAGGGGTTAGATACGCAGTATTTT
CASSLGQGLDTQYF
>TRBJ2-3|NA|NA|TRBV7-9
TGTGCCAGCAGCTTAGGTGGTACAGATACGCAGTATTTT
CASSLGGTDTQYF
>TRBJ1-2|few|NA|TRBV25-1
TGTGCCAGCATTGGACAGTGGCCCTATGGCTACACCTTC
CASIGQWPYGYTF
>TRBJ2-4|NA|NA|TRBV30
TGTGCCTGGAGTGTACCCGCGATGCTAGCCAAAAACATTCAGTACTTC
CAWSVPAMLAKNIQYF
>TRBJ2-1|NA|TRBD2|TRBV30
TGTGCCTGGAGCAGCGGGGGGAATGAGCAGTTCTTC
CAWSSGGNEQFF
>TRBJ2-2|few|NA|TRBV18
TGTGCCAGCTCACCAATTCCGGAGGGCAACACCGGGGAGCTGTTTTTT
CASSPIPEGNTGELFF
>TRBJ2-5|NA|NA|TRBV4-3
TGCGCCAGCAGCCAAGGGCCGAGAGCGACCCAGTACTTC
CASSQGPRATQYF
>TRBJ2-7|NA|TRBD1|TRBV29-1
TGCAGCGTTGGGTATTGGGGACAGAGCTTCTACGAGCAGTACTTC
CSVGYWGQSFYEQYF
>TRBJ2-7|NA|TRBD2|TRBV6-6
TGTGCCAGCAGACCACCGGGGGAGGGACGGGGCGAGCAGTACTTC
CASRPPGEGRGEQYF
>TRBJ2-5|NA|NA|TRBV30
TGTGCCTGGAGTGAAGACGGTCGAGGGAGCCAGTACTTC
CAWSEDGRGSQYF
>TRBJ2-7|NA|TRBD1|TRBV23-1
TGCGCCAGCAGTTCAGGACAGGGCAGCGAGCAGTACTTC
CASSSGQGSEQYF
>TRBJ1-4|NA|TRBD1|TRBV5-4
TGTGCCAGCAGCGTACAGGGGGCGGTAGAAAAACTGTTTTTT
CASSVQGAVEKLFF
>TRBJ2-3|NA|NA|TRBV7-9
TGTGCCAGCAGCTTTGGAGGGGGCACAGATACGCAGTATTTT
CASSFGGGTDTQYF
>TRBJ2-5|NA|NA|TRBV29-1
TGCAGCGTGACACGGGGGACAACTACAATCGGAGAGACCCAGTACTTC
CSVTRGTTTIGETQYF
>TRBJ2-3|NA|NA|TRBV4-1
TGCGCCAGCAGCCAAGATCCCAGGACGCCGGAGGCCGCAGATACGCAGTATTTT
CASSQDPRTPEAADTQYF
>TRBJ2-7|few|TRBD2|TRBV29-1
TGCAGCGCTTTCGCGACTTCGGGGGGGAGATACGAGCAGTACTTC
CSAFATSGGRYEQYF
>TRBJ2-1|NA|NA|TRBV4-3
TGCGCCAGCAGCCAAGCTGGGGATCCTTACAATGAGCAGTTCTTC
CASSQAGDPYNEQFF
>TRBJ2-1|NA|TRBD2|TRBV28
TGTGCCAGCGCCATTGGCGCGGGGCGGGGGGCAGCACACAATGAGCAGTTCTTC
CASAIGAGRGAAHNEQFF
>TRBJ2-5|once|NA|TRBV7-7
TGTGCTAGCACCCAACAAGCGGGCCGGGACGAGACCCAGTACTTC
CASTQQAGRDETQYF
>TRBJ2-3|many|NA|TRBV5-8
TGTGCCAGCAGCTTGGGACAACTGGTCGACACAGATACGCAGTATTTT
CASSLGQLVDTDTQYF
>TRBJ2-5|NA|TRBD1|TRBV5-1
TGCGCCAGCAGCCCCCGGACAGGGATGGAGACCCAGTACTTC
CASSPRTGMETQYF
>TRBJ2-7|few|NA|TRBV4-3
TGCGCCAGCAGCCGTTTGGGCCTCCTCTCCTACGAGCAGTACTTC
CASSRLGLLSYEQYF
>TRBJ2-1|few|NA|TRBV4-3
TGCGCCTCCACCCCTCAGAGGGGGGGGTCCTACAATGAGCAGTTCTTC
CASTPQRGGSYNEQFF
>TRBJ2-1|NA|NA|TRBV12-5
TGTGCTAGTGGTTTTGGAAATGAGCAGTTCTTC
CASGFGNEQFF
>TRBJ1-2|once|NA|TRBV30
TGTGCCTGGAGCGCAGGGAACTATGGCTACACCTTC
CAWSAGNYGYTF
>TRBJ1-4|few|NA|TRBV5-6
TGTGCCAGCAGCTTGGGGCGGAGCAATGAAAAACTGTTTTTT
CASSLGRSNEKLFF
>TRBJ1-1|NA|NA|TRBV6-5
TGTGCCAGCAGTTACTCGGATGAAGCTTTCTTT
CASSYSDEAFF
>TRBJ1-1|few|TRBD1|TRBV19
TGTGCCAGTAGACCGCACCAGGGGGCCGGTGAAGCTTTCTTT
CASRPHQGAGEAFF